Listed here are 21 T cell receptor beta chains from one sample, sequenced in a study of tumor-infiltrating lymphocytes in oesophageal squamous cell carcinoma. One entry per CDR3 protein, called by TCRdb with MiXCR from the PCR reads. The data hold just over 20,000 distinct CDR3 sequences, with 36% observed a single time. Material: esophageal tumor tissue. The receptors here all came from a male donor with esophageal squamous cell carcinoma.

For this clonotype: This clone may be a read error of a much larger clone one base away. CDR3 in DNA: TGTGCCAGCAGGGGACAGGGGGGCAATGAGCAGTACTTC. It encodes CASRGQGGNEQYF. The chain recombines TRBV6-1 with TRBJ2-7; 11 positions match TRBD1. The germline V gene encodes CDR1 MNHNS and CDR2 SASEGT. The CDR3 contains 13 residues. V shed 6 bases, J shed 7 bases, and the junction held 5 bases outside the gene matches.

This clonotype was found a few times. The conserved closing phenylalanine or tryptophan is absent in this CDR3, likely reflecting a read error. No DNA is shown, since the ends of the CDR3 on it are uncertain; the CDR3 is the one TCRdb lists. This rearrangement joins TRBV4-3 to TRBJ1-2. The CDR3 is 8 amino acids in total, end residues counted. Germline CDR1 is LGHNA and CDR2 is YSLEER. CDR3 protein: CASSLLIA.

The J gene is TRBJ2-1, the V gene TRBV7-4; a weak D match, TRBD1 (6 bases). Trimming left V 2 bases short and J 2 bases short, with 13 bases between. Germline V gene data show CDR1 as SGHVT and CDR2 as SQSDAQ. CDR3 length: 16 residues. CDR3 residues: CASSLTPRGAYNEQFF. The CDR3 DNA is TGTGCCAGCAGCTTAACCCCCAGGGGCGCCTACAATGAGCAGTTCTTC.

In this sample, this clonotype turned up once. The V and J genes are TRBV6-1 and TRBJ1-1, with TRBD1 identical over 10 bases. Trimming removed 2 bases from V and 5 bases from J; junction bases left unmatched: 5. The CDR3 length is 15 residues. The germline CDR1 and CDR2 sequences are MNHNS and SASEGT. The chain's CDR3 is CASSEIGTGVTEAFF. The CDR3 DNA reads as TGTGCCAGCAGTGAAATTGGGACAGGGGTGACTGAAGCTTTCTTT.

The genes are TRBV28 and TRBJ2-5, with D hard to call. Germline lookup yields CDR1 MDHEN and CDR2 SYDVKM. The CDR3 has 13 amino acids. V was cut by 4 bases and J by 1 base, with 7 bases left in between. CDR3 in amino acids: CASSSGSQETQYF. The CDR3 DNA follows: TGTGCCAGCAGTTCCGGTAGCCAAGAGACCCAGTACTTC. Looking up the rest from reference TRBV28 and TRBJ2-5 gives the full variable domain: DVKVTQSSRYLVKRTGEKVFLECVQDMDHENMFWYRQDPGLGLRLIYFSYDVKMKEKGDIPEGYSVSREKKERFSLILESASTNQTSMYLCASSSGSQETQYFGPGTRLLVL.

This clonotype was seen at least ten times. CDR3 residues: CASSFNDEKLFF. In DNA form, the CDR3 reads TGTGCCAGCAGTTTTAATGATGAAAAACTGTTTTTT. This chain connects TRBV28 to TRBJ1-4; D is undetermined. Deletions cut 3 bases from V and 6 bases from J, with 5 bases between. The CDR3 runs to 12 residues. Germline V lookup: CDR1 MDHEN, CDR2 SYDVKM.

The J gene is TRBJ2-1, the V gene TRBV12-3 or TRBV12-4; D unresolved. The J call is doubtful: the DNA matches TRBJ2-7 better. This CDR3 is 15 amino acids long. The CDR3 sequence is CASSKGQLHSYEQYF. In DNA form, the CDR3 reads TGTGCCAGCAGCAAAGGGCAGCTACACTCATACGAGCAGTACTTC.

This clonotype was counted many times. V and J are TRBV6-1 and TRBJ2-1; D is unresolved. Germline-derived CDR1 and CDR2 are MNHNS and SASEGT. CDR3 length: 14 residues. The ends were cut back, 5 bases at V and 0 bases at J, with 8 bases in the middle. CDR3 sequence: CASSWSSSYNEQFF. In nucleotides, the CDR3 is TGTGCCAGCAGTTGGTCCAGCTCCTACAATGAGCAGTTCTTC.

The sample holds many counts of this clonotype. Mismatch with germline at one junction end may stem from a read error. The gene calls are TRBV5-4 and TRBJ2-1; D is possibly TRBD1 (5 bases). This CDR3 region has 13 residues. Germline V CDR1 and CDR2: SGHNT, YYREEE (reference sequence). The CDR3 reads CASSRDSYNEQFF. The CDR3 region has the DNA TGCGCCAGCAGCCGCGACAGCTACAATGAGCAGTTCTTC.

Comments on this clonotype: Without the conserved terminal phenylalanine or tryptophan, this CDR3 likely stems from a read error. The DNA is left out, because the CDR3 cannot be placed on it with certainty; the CDR3 is given as TCRdb lists it. The chain is built from TRBV12-3 or TRBV12-4 and TRBJ2-7; TRBD2, the table's D call, lacks a check against the DNA. With termini counted, the CDR3 has 15 amino acids. CDR3 protein: CASSPGLHYEQYFGS.

CDR3 nucleotides: TGTGCCAGCAGGCCCAATGGGGGCCTCGGGGGCTACACCTTC. It encodes CASRPNGGLGGYTF. The V gene is TRBV6-1, the J gene TRBJ1-2, with D tentatively TRBD1 (6 bases). Per the germline V gene, CDR1 is MNHNS and CDR2 is SASEGT. The V end was cut by 6 bases, the J end by 8 bases, with 19 bases between. This CDR3 comprises 14 residues.

As to this clonotype: This likely comes from a read error, as the CDR3 has no conserved phenylalanine or tryptophan at its end. It is unclear where the CDR3 begins or ends on the DNA, so no DNA is shown, and the CDR3 is as TCRdb lists it. This rearrangement joins TRBV7-2 to TRBJ2-5; the D call of TRBD1 is as the table states it, not checked on the DNA. From its first to its last residue, the CDR3 has 20 amino acids. The V gene's germline CDR1 is SGHTA and CDR2 FQGNSA. CDR3 amino acids: CASSLAGPTRTWVYEQYFGN.

This clonotype showed up just once. The chain couples TRBV7-8 to TRBJ2-5; tentative D call: TRBD1 (6 bases). Germline V gives CDR1 SGHVS, CDR2 FQNEAQ. The CDR3 extends over 15 amino acids. Trimming removed 5 bases from V and 0 bases from J, with 13 bases in between. The CDR3 DNA reads as TGTGCCAGCAGCCACGACAGGCAGTACCAAGAGACCCAGTACTTC. This encodes CASSHDRQYQETQYF.

This clonotype is medium-sized (0.01 to 0.1%) in the sample. The gene calls are TRBV7-2 and TRBJ2-7; D gene unclear. Between the trimmed V and J ends, which lost 0 bases and 3 bases, there was a span of 6 bases. This CDR3 region has 13 residues. CDR1 SGHTA and CDR2 FQGNSA come from the germline V gene. CDR3 in amino acids: CASSLAVDYEQYF. The CDR3 bases are TGTGCCAGCAGCTTAGCTGTTGACTACGAGCAGTACTTC.

This clonotype has a handful of counts. The V and J genes are TRBV12-3 or TRBV12-4 and TRBJ2-5; D is possibly TRBD2 (5 bases). The J call may be wrong; the DNA end is better matched by TRBJ2-7. The CDR3 covers 13 residues. The chain's CDR3 is CASRLENSYEQYF. In DNA form, the CDR3 reads TGTGCCAGCAGACTAGAGAACTCCTACGAGCAGTACTTC.

A word on this clonotype: This could be a read error, since a much larger clone is one nucleotide away. The V call is TRBV28, the J call TRBJ2-4, with TRBD2 matching 14 bases. The CDR3 length is 15 residues. J lost 13 bases, V lost 4 bases, and 9 bases had no gene match. The V gene's germline CDR1 is MDHEN and CDR2 SYDVKM. Written as DNA, the CDR3 is TGTGCCAGCAGTTCCGGACTAGCGGGAGGCGGTGAGCAGTACTTC. Protein product: CASSSGLAGGGEQYF.

In this sample, this clonotype turned up many times. The chain recombines TRBV11-3 with TRBJ2-1, with 16 positions matching TRBD2. The J call may be faulty, since TRBJ2-7 better matches the DNA end. Germline loops: CDR1 SGHNT, CDR2 YENEEA. The CDR3 runs 15 residues. DNA of the CDR3: TGTGCCAGCAGCCCGGGACTAGCGGGAGGGAATGAGCAGTACTTC. Its translation is CASSPGLAGGNEQYF.

This clonotype occurred many times. This chain connects TRBV19 to TRBJ2-6, with 9 bases identical to TRBD1. J lost 6 bases, V lost 3 bases, and 12 bases had no gene match. This CDR3 comprises 18 residues. The germline CDR1 and CDR2 sequences are LNHDA and SQIVND (reference sequence). CDR3 nucleotide sequence: TGTGCCAGTAGTATTGTGGGACAGGGTCTTCCTGTGGCCAACGTCCTGACTTTC. It encodes CASSIVGQGLPVANVLTF.

The table lists this clonotype with many counts. The V gene is TRBV27, the J gene TRBJ2-2; 11 positions agree with TRBD2. The germline V gene has CDR1 MNHEY and CDR2 SMNVEV (reference sequence). The J segment lost 2 bases and the V segment lost 4 bases, leaving 6 bases of the junction unmatched. The CDR3 contains 17 residues. CDR3 in amino acids: CASSSLAGGGNTGELFF. Written as DNA, the CDR3 is TGTGCCAGCAGTTCTCTAGCGGGAGGAGGAAACACCGGGGAGCTGTTTTTT.

Judged by abundance, this clonotype is medium-sized. This chain joins TRBV28 and TRBJ1-2; D not resolved. This CDR3 is 18 amino acids long. V was shortened by 6 bases and J by 8 bases, with 31 bases between the two germline ends. Germline V gene data show CDR1 as MDHEN and CDR2 as SYDVKM. This CDR3 is CASRTSSWLRPGLEGYTF. The DNA for the CDR3 is TGTGCCAGCAGAACCTCTAGTTGGTTACGGCCGGGGTTGGAAGGCTACACCTTC.

Judged by abundance, this clonotype is medium-sized. The gene calls are TRBV7-3 and TRBJ2-1; D is unclear. The CDR3 runs 13 residues. CDR1 and CDR2 (germline): SGHTA, FQGTGA. V shed 0 bases and J shed 5 bases, with 5 bases lying between them. The CDR3 protein is CASSLTRDNEQFF. The CDR3 DNA sequence: TGTGCCAGCAGCTTAACCCGGGACAATGAGCAGTTCTTC.